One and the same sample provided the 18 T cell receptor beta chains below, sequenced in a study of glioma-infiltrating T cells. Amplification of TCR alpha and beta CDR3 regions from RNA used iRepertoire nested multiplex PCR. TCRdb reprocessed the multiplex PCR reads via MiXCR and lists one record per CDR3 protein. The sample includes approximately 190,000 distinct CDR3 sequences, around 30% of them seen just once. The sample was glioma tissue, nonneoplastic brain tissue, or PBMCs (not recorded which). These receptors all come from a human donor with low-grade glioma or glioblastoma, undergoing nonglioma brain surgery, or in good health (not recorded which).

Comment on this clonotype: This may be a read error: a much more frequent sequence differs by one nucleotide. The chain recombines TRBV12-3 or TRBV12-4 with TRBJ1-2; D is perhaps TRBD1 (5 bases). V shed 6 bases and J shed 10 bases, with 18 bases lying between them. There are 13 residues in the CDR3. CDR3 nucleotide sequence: TGTGCCAGCAGACACTTAGGGGTTCCCAACTACACCTTC. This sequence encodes CASRHLGVPNYTF.

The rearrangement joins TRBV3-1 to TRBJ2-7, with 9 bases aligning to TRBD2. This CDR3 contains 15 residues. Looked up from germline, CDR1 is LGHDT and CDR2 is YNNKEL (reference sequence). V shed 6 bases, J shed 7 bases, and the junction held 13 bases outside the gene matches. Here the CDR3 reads CASRPLAGAALEQYF. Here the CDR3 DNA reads TGTGCCAGCAGACCGTTAGCGGGAGCGGCGCTGGAGCAGTACTTC.

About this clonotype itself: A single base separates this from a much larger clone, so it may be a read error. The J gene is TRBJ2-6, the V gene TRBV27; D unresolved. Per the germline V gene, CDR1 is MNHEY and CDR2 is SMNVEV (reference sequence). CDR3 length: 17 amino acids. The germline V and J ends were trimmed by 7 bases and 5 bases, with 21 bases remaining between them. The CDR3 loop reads CASTTSRTPSWANVLTF. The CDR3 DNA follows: TGTGCCAGCACCACATCCAGGACGCCTTCTTGGGCCAACGTCCTGACTTTC.

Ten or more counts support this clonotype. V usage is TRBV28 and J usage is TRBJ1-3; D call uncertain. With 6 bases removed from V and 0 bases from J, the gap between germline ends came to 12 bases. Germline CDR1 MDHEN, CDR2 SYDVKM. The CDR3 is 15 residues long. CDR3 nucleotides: TGTGCCAGCAGCTACGGCGGCTTCTCTGGAAACACCATATATTTT. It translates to CASSYGGFSGNTIYF.

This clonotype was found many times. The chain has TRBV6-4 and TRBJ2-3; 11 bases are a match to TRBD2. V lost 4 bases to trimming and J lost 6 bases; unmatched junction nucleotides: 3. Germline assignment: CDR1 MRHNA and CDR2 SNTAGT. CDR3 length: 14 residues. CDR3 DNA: TGTGCCAGCAGTGCACTAGCGGGAGCGGATACGCAGTATTTT. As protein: CASSALAGADTQYF.

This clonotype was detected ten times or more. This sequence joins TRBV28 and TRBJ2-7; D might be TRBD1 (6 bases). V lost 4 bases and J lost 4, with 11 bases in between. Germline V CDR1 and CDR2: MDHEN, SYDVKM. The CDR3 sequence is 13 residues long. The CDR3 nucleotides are TGTGCCAGCAGTTCCCCGGACAGATACGAGCAGTACTTC. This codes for CASSSPDRYEQYF.

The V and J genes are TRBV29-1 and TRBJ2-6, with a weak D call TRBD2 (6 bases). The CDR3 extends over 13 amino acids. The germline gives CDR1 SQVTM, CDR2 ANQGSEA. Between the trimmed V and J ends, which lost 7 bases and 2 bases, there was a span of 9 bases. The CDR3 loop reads CSAWGAGANVLTF. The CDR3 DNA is TGCAGCGCCTGGGGGGCTGGGGCCAACGTCCTGACTTTC. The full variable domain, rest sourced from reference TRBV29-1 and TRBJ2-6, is SAVISQKPSRDICQRGTSLTIQCQVDSQVTMMFWYRQQPGQSLTLIATANQGSEATYESGFVIDKFPISRPNLTFSTLTVSNMSPEDSSIYLCSAWGAGANVLTFGAGSRLTVL.

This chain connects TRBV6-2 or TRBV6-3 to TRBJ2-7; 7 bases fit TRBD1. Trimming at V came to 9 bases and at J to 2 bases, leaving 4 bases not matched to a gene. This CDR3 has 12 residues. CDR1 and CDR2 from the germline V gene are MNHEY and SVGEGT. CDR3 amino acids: CASSGQAYEQYF. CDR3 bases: TGTGCCAGTTCCGGACAGGCCTACGAGCAGTACTTC.

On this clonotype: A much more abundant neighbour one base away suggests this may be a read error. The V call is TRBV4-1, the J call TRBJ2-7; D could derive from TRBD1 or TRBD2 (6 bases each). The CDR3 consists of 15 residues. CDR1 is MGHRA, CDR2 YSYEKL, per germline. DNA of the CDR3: TGCACCAGCAGCCGCCTAAGGGGGGAGTCCTACGAGCAGTACTTC. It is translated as CTSSRLRGESYEQYF.

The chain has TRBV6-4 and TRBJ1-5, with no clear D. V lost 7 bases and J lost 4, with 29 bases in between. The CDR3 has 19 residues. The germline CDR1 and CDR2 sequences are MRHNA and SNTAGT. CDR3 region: CASKIGRARRWTFNQPQHF. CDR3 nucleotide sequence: TGTGCCAGCAAGATCGGAAGGGCCCGACGATGGACGTTTAATCAGCCCCAGCATTTT.

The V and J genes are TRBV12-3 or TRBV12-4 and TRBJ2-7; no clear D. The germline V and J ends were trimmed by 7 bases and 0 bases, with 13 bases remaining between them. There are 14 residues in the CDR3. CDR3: CASIFGRTSYEQYF. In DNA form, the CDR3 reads TGTGCCAGCATTTTTGGCAGGACCTCCTACGAGCAGTACTTC.

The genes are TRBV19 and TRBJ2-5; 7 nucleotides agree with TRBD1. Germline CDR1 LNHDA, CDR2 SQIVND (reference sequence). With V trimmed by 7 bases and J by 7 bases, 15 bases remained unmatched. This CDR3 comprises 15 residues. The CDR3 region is CASNLGQADRGTQYF. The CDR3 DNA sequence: TGTGCCAGTAATCTAGGACAGGCCGACCGGGGGACCCAGTACTTC.

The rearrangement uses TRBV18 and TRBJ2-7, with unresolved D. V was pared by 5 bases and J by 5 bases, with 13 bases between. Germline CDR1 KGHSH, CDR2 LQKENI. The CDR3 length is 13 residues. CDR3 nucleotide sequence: TGTGCCAGCTCATCCGAGGCTGGGAACGAGCAGTACTTC. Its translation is CASSSEAGNEQYF.

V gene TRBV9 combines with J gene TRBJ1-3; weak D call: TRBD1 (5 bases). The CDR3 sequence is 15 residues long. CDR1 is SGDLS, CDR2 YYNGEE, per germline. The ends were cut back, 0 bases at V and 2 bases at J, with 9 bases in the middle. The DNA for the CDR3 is TGTGCCAGCAGCGTAGGGGGCGACACTGGAAACACCATATATTTT. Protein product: CASSVGGDTGNTIYF.

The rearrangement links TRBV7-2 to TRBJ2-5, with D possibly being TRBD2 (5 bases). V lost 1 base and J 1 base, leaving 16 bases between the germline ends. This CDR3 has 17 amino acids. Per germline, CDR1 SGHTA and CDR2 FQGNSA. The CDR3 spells CASSLGSSVARQETQYF. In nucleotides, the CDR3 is TGTGCCAGCAGCTTAGGGTCGTCGGTAGCGCGCCAAGAGACCCAGTACTTC.

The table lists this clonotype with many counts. The CDR3 nucleotides read TGTGCCAGCAGCCAAGCTAGCGGGGGTTACAATGAGCAGTTCTTC. Its translation: CASSQASGGYNEQFF. The chain couples TRBV3-1 to TRBJ2-1, with 10 bases aligning to TRBD2. CDR3 length: 15 residues. Germline CDR1 is LGHDT and CDR2 is YNNKEL (reference sequence). The J segment lost 4 bases and the V segment lost 1 base, leaving 1 base of the junction unmatched.

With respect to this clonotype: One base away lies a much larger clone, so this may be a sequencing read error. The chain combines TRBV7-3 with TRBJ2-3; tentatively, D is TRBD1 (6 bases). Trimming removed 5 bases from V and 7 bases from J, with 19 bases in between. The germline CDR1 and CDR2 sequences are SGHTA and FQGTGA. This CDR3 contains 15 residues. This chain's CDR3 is CASSRTTGRTYTQYF. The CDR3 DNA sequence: TGTGCCAGCAGCAGAACCACAGGGCGAACATATACGCAGTATTTT.

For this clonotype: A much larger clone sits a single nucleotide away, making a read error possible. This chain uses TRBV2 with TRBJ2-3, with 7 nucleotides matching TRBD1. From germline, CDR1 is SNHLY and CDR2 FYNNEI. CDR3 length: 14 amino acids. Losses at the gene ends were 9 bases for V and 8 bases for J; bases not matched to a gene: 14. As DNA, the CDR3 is TGTGCCAGAAGGGGGACAGAAATCTCTTCTACGCAGTATTTT. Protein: CARRGTEISSTQYF.